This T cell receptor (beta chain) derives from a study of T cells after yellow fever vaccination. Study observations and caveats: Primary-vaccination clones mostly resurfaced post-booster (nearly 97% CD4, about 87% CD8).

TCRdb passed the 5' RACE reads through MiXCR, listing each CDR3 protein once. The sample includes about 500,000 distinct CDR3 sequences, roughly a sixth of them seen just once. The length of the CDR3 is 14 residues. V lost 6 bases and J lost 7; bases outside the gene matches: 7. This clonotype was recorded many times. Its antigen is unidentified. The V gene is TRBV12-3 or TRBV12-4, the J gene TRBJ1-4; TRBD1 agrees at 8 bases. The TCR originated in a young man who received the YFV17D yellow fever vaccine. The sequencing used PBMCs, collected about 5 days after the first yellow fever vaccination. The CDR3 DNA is TGTGCCAGCAGCCGGACAGGGCTCCCTGAAAAACTGTTTTTT. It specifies CASSRTGLPEKLFF.